The source of this T cell receptor (beta chain) is a study of identical twins. The sample holds a few counts of this clonotype. No antigen is known for it. Study observations and caveats: Compared with models, monozygotic twins showed more out-of-frame TCR alpha sharing.

TCRdb re-derived calls from the 5' RACE reads in MiXCR, one entry per CDR3 protein. Among 400,000 to 550,000 distinct CDR3 sequences listed, approximately 25% were seen once. Germline trimming cut 5 bases from V and 5 bases from J; bases unmatched to any gene: 7. This CDR3 has 14 residues. Looked up from germline, CDR1 is MNHNS and CDR2 is SASEGT. These same records also appear under a second study, on T cells expressing NK-cell markers. That source reports: Restricting sorting to alpha-beta TCR T cells was achieved in several experiments by an anti-gamma-delta TCR antibody. 1.0-7.0% of CD8+ T cells in over five donors belonged to dominant NKG2C+ clonotypes. Four of the donors also had these clonotypes leading their CD3+CD56-NKG2C+ fraction.

The chain links TRBV6-1 to TRBJ2-5; TRBD2 aligns across 8 bases. Sequenced input: CD4+ T cells sorted from blood. This clonotype was obtained from a woman between 18 and 29 years old in good health. CDR3 loop: CASSPPGGTETQYF. In DNA, the CDR3 is TGTGCCAGCAGTCCCCCGGGGGGGACGGAGACCCAGTACTTC.